The 31 T cell receptor beta chains below come from one sample, sequenced in a study of T cell responses to AZD1222 COVID-19 vaccine. Profiling relied on immunoSEQ multiplex PCR, and the TCRdb table lists in-frame clones only, not all of them. The sample records around 150,000 clones, approximately 91% being singletons. This specimen consisted of peripheral blood, obtained 28 days after the second AZD1222 dose. Receptor source: an adult who received the AZD1222 COVID-19 vaccine.

The chain is built from TRBV12-3 or TRBV12-4 and TRBJ1-5, with D possibly TRBD1 on 6 matching bases. CDR3 length equals 13 residues. V was shortened by 2 bases and J by 9 bases, with 11 bases between the two germline ends. In nucleotides, the CDR3 is TGTGCCAGCAGTTTACAGGGGTTTGGGCCCCAGCATTTT. Encoded protein: CASSLQGFGPQHF.

V gene TRBV5-1 combines with J gene TRBJ1-1, with D unclear. Trimming took off 4 bases at V and 5 bases at J, with 15 bases between the two ends. This CDR3 is built from 14 residues. Germline CDR1 reads SGHRS; CDR2 reads YFSETQ. In DNA, the CDR3 is TGCGCCAGCAGCCCGGAGGGAGCGCGGACTGAAGCTTTCTTT. Encoded protein: CASSPEGARTEAFF.

The CDR3: CASSQTSGDNEQFF. The CDR3 coding sequence is TGTGCCAGCAGTCAGACTAGCGGGGACAATGAGCAGTTCTTC. The chain is built from TRBV2 and TRBJ2-1, with 11 bases lining up with TRBD2. The V gene end was trimmed by 5 bases and the J gene end by 5 bases; junction bases not matched to a gene: 2. This CDR3 has 14 amino acids. Germline loops: CDR1 SNHLY, CDR2 FYNNEI. The complete variable domain, with remaining parts taken from reference TRBV2 and TRBJ2-1, reads EPEVTQTPSHQVTQMGQEVILRCVPISNHLYFYWYRQILGQKVEFLVSFYNNEISEKSEIFDDQFSVERPDGSNFTLKIRSTKLEDSAMYFCASSQTSGDNEQFFGPGTRLTVL.

The chain recombines TRBV7-9 with TRBJ2-2, with no clear D. The CDR3 contains 14 residues. V lost 2 bases, J lost 5 bases, and 9 bases lay in between. Germline loops: CDR1 SEHNR, CDR2 FQNEAQ (reference sequence). DNA of the CDR3: TGTGCCAGCAGCTTAAGAACAGAAACCGGGGAGCTGTTTTTT. Its translation: CASSLRTETGELFF.

The J gene is TRBJ1-1, the V gene TRBV27; a weak D match, TRBD1 (6 bases). Germline assignment: CDR1 MNHEY and CDR2 SMNVEV (reference sequence). The ends were cut back, 6 bases at V and 5 bases at J, with 10 bases in the middle. CDR3 length: 12 residues. The CDR3 loop is CASRGGGTEAFF. The CDR3 nucleotides read TGTGCCAGCAGGGGGGGCGGGACTGAAGCTTTCTTT.

The CDR3 DNA follows: TGTGCCAGCAGTAACCTGGGTCCTTGGGGAGCCCTCCACTTT. As protein: CASSNLGPWGALHF. V gene TRBV6-5 combines with J gene TRBJ1-6; D ambiguous. The V gene's germline CDR1 is MNHEY and CDR2 SVGAGI. CDR3 length: 14 residues. V lost 5 bases and J 14 bases, leaving 19 bases between the germline ends.

The chain combines TRBV2 with TRBJ1-1; D is unresolved. V shed 4 bases and J shed 1 base, with 13 bases lying between them. CDR3 length: 15 residues. Germline CDR1 reads SNHLY; CDR2 reads FYNNEI. The CDR3 is CASSVFDMTNTEAFF. In DNA, the CDR3 is TGTGCCAGCAGTGTCTTCGACATGACGAACACTGAAGCTTTCTTT.

V and J are TRBV5-5 and TRBJ1-2; tentatively, D is TRBD1 (6 bases). V dropped 4 bases and J dropped 4 bases, with 17 bases sitting between them. Germline V gives CDR1 SGHKS, CDR2 YYEKEE (reference sequence). This CDR3 region has 15 residues. The CDR3 is CASSPQGSNSYGYTF. The DNA of the CDR3 is TGTGCCAGCAGCCCTCAGGGGTCAAACTCCTATGGCTACACCTTC.

The chain links TRBV11-1 to TRBJ2-5, with D perhaps assigned TRBD1 or TRBD2 (5 bases each). The CDR3 runs to 15 residues. The germline gives CDR1 SGHAT, CDR2 FQDESV (reference sequence). Deletions cut 2 bases from V and 5 bases from J, with 15 bases between. CDR3 bases: TGTGCCAGCAGCTTAAGGCCAGGGTGGGGGGAGACCCAGTACTTC. It specifies CASSLRPGWGETQYF.

This chain joins TRBV2 and TRBJ2-5; 7 bases align to TRBD1. The germline gives CDR1 SNHLY, CDR2 FYNNEI. There are 13 residues in the CDR3. J was trimmed by 3 bases and V by 5 bases; bases with no gene match: 3. CDR3 in amino acids: CASSLQGEETQYF. Written as DNA, the CDR3 is TGTGCCAGCAGTTTGCAGGGGGAAGAGACCCAGTACTTC.

The genes are TRBV19 and TRBJ2-2, with D maybe TRBD1 (6 bases). CDR1 and CDR2 from the germline V gene are LNHDA and SQIVND (reference sequence). CDR3 length equals 15 residues. Trimming took 7 bases from V and 0 from J, leaving 12 bases between them. The CDR3 DNA is TGTGCCAGTAATAATCCAGGGGCGAACACCGGGGAGCTGTTTTTT. It yields the protein CASNNPGANTGELFF.

The J gene is TRBJ2-1, the V gene TRBV11-2, with 13 bases fitting TRBD2. The CDR3 length is 16 residues. Trimming cost V 5 bases and J 4 bases; bases outside gene matches: 5. Germline-derived CDR1 and CDR2 are SGHAT and FQNNGV. The CDR3 loop reads CASSPRTSGGYNEQFF. The CDR3 DNA reads as TGTGCCAGCAGCCCTCGGACTAGCGGGGGATACAATGAGCAGTTCTTC.

On this clone itself: The sample has other DNA sequences that encode this CDR3 too. This chain uses TRBV21-1 with TRBJ1-2. TRBV21-1 is assigned pseudogene status. There are 15 residues in the CDR3. The CDR3 region has the DNA TGTGCCAGTAGCGCCCCGGCGGGGCATCACTATGGCTACACCTTC. Its protein is CASSAPAGHHYGYTF.

The rearrangement links TRBV15 to TRBJ2-3, with TRBD2 matching 8 bases. Germline lookup yields CDR1 LNHNV and CDR2 YYDKDF (reference sequence). After removal of 3 bases from V and 4 bases from J, the junction contained 9 bases not matched to a gene. The CDR3 contains 16 residues. This CDR3 reads CATSSRAGGRADTQYF. As DNA, the CDR3 is TGTGCCACCAGCAGCCGTGCGGGAGGAAGGGCAGATACGCAGTATTTT.

The J gene is TRBJ1-1, the V gene TRBV2; D is ambiguous. The germline V and J ends were trimmed by 4 bases and 5 bases, with 5 bases remaining between them. The CDR3 contains 11 residues. Germline V gene data show CDR1 as SNHLY and CDR2 as FYNNEI. In nucleotides, the CDR3 is TGTGCCAGCAGTGTACTAACTGAAGCTTTCTTT. Its protein product is CASSVLTEAFF. The entire variable domain, with the rest obtained from reference TRBV2 and TRBJ1-1, is as follows: EPEVTQTPSHQVTQMGQEVILRCVPISNHLYFYWYRQILGQKVEFLVSFYNNEISEKSEIFDDQFSVERPDGSNFTLKIRSTKLEDSAMYFCASSVLTEAFFGQGTRLTVV.

The genes are TRBV18 and TRBJ1-1, with no clear D. Germline values: CDR1 KGHSH, CDR2 LQKENI. This CDR3 has 15 residues. Trimming stripped 2 bases from V and 4 bases from J, with 14 bases between. The CDR3 bases are TGTGCCAGCTCACCAGCGTGGGGAAGTGGCACTGAAGCTTTCTTT. This codes for CASSPAWGSGTEAFF.

The chain uses TRBV3-1 (or the pseudogene TRBV3-2) and TRBJ1-1, with D perhaps TRBD1 (6 bases). Germline V gene sequence: CDR1 LGHDT, CDR2 YNNKEL (reference sequence). This CDR3 comprises 16 residues. V lost 2 bases and J 4 bases, leaving 17 bases between the germline ends. This CDR3 is CASSQSAGGQGTEAFF. The CDR3, as DNA: TGTGCCAGCAGCCAATCAGCGGGGGGGCAGGGCACTGAAGCTTTCTTT.

The chain links TRBV18 to TRBJ1-2, with D unresolved. The germline gives CDR1 KGHSH, CDR2 LQKENI. The CDR3 loop spans 12 amino acids. V shed 6 bases and J shed 6 bases, with 11 bases lying between them. CDR3 in DNA: TGTGCCAGCTCGCGGGCGGAGGATGGCTACACCTTC. This codes for CASSRAEDGYTF.

The gene calls are TRBV6-5 and TRBJ1-2; no firm D call. The V end lost 6 bases, the J end lost 1 base, and 15 bases lay between the germline ends. Per the germline V gene, CDR1 is MNHEY and CDR2 is SVGAGI. The CDR3 is 15 amino acids. CDR3 DNA sequence: TGTGCCAGCAGCCCGCTCTTGGGGATTAACTATGGCTACACCTTC. As protein: CASSPLLGINYGYTF.

A word on this clone: One end of the junction does not line up with germline, which may come from a read error. DNA for the CDR3: TGTGCCAGCAGCCCCGGGACAGGTTGGGCGAACGCTGAAGCTTTCTTT. It is translated as CASSPGTGWANAEAFF. This chain links TRBV5-4 with TRBJ1-1; 8 nucleotides align to TRBD1. The CDR3 is made up of 16 amino acids. Per the germline V gene, CDR1 is SGHNT and CDR2 is YYREEE (reference sequence).

This clone has a single count. The same CDR3 is also encoded by other DNA sequences in this sample. V gene TRBV27 combines with J gene TRBJ1-1; D may be TRBD1 (6 bases). The germline CDR1 and CDR2 sequences are MNHEY and SMNVEV (reference sequence). This CDR3 is 13 amino acids long. With 3 bases removed from V and 5 bases from J, the gap between germline ends came to 10 bases. The CDR3 region is CASSLRGATEAFF. Written as DNA, the CDR3 is TGTGCCAGCAGTTTGAGGGGGGCGACTGAAGCTTTCTTT.

This clone was detected only once. This chain connects TRBV11-2 to TRBJ2-3; D is unclear. Germline V gene data show CDR1 as SGHAT and CDR2 as FQNNGV. CDR3 size: 13 residues. V lost 0 bases and J lost 5, with 6 bases in between. CDR3 amino acids: CASSLDRVDTQYF. CDR3 nucleotide sequence: TGTGCCAGCAGCTTAGATCGTGTAGATACGCAGTATTTT.

The V and J genes are TRBV19 and TRBJ1-1; D not resolved. CDR3 length: 11 residues. Trimming took off 4 bases at V and 10 bases at J, with 10 bases between the two ends. Germline CDR1 reads LNHDA; CDR2 reads SQIVND (reference sequence). The CDR3 nucleotides are TGTGCCAGTAGTACCCGACAATCAGCTTTCTTT. Encoded protein: CASSTRQSAFF.

This chain joins TRBV7-9 and TRBJ1-5; the match to TRBD1 covers 7 bases. The trim removed 3 bases at V and 1 base at J, leaving 12 bases unmatched. From germline, CDR1 is SEHNR and CDR2 FQNEAQ (reference sequence). There are 18 residues in the CDR3. The CDR3 sequence is CASSLSLSSGGSNQPQHF. The CDR3 nucleotides read TGTGCCAGCAGCTTGAGTCTTTCTTCAGGGGGGAGCAATCAGCCCCAGCATTTT.

The count of this clone is one. The chain is built from TRBV9 and TRBJ2-1, with 7 nucleotides matching TRBD1. The CDR3 totals 14 residues. The ends lost 3 bases at V and 7 bases at J; junction bases unmatched: 7. Germline CDR1 is SGDLS and CDR2 is YYNGEE. DNA of the CDR3: TGTGCCAGCAGCGCCCGCAAGGGGGCTAATGAGCAGTTCTTC. It specifies CASSARKGANEQFF.

The chain has TRBV5-1 and TRBJ1-2; D unclear. Germline-derived CDR1 and CDR2 are SGHRS and YFSETQ. V lost 0 bases to trimming and J lost 7 bases, with 13 bases between them. This CDR3 has 14 residues. CDR3 coding DNA: TGCGCCAGCAGCTTGGAGGGCAGATCGAGTGGCTACACCTTC. Translation: CASSLEGRSSGYTF. Supplemented by reference TRBV5-1 and TRBJ1-2, the full variable domain reads KAGVTQTPRYLIKTRGQQVTLSCSPISGHRSVSWYQQTPGQGLQFLFEYFSETQRNKGNFPGRFSGRQFSNSRSEMNVSTLELGDSALYLCASSLEGRSSGYTFGSGTRLTVV.

The chain employs TRBV6-5 and TRBJ2-3; D may be TRBD2 (6 bases). Germline values: CDR1 MNHEY, CDR2 SVGAGI. Trimming took 6 bases from V and 6 from J, leaving 16 bases between them. CDR3 size: 14 residues. The CDR3 bases are TGTGCCAGCAGACCGGGACTCTCTTCGGATACGCAGTATTTT. It is translated as CASRPGLSSDTQYF.

The V gene is TRBV11-3, the J gene TRBJ1-1; D is possibly TRBD1 (6 bases). Germline CDR1 is SGHNT and CDR2 is YENEEA. This CDR3 region has 14 residues. The germline V and J ends were trimmed by 5 bases and 3 bases, with 13 bases remaining between them. Written as DNA, the CDR3 is TGTGCCAGCAGCCAACAGGGTATCCACACTGAAGCTTTCTTT. Residues: CASSQQGIHTEAFF.

The chain joins TRBV6-5 to TRBJ2-2; 11 bases agree with TRBD2. From germline, CDR1 is MNHEY and CDR2 SVGAGI. V lost 7 bases, J lost 2 bases, and 3 bases stayed unmatched. This CDR3 has 15 amino acids. The CDR3 loop reads CASILAGVNTGELFF. CDR3 in DNA: TGTGCCAGCATACTAGCGGGAGTAAACACCGGGGAGCTGTTTTTT.

The V call is TRBV7-9, the J call TRBJ1-2; D unresolved. The CDR3 spans 12 residues. The ends were cut back, 5 bases at V and 2 bases at J, with 6 bases in the middle. Germline V gene sequence: CDR1 SEHNR, CDR2 FQNEAQ (reference sequence). CDR3 amino acids: CASSPSNYGYTF. For the CDR3, the DNA is TGTGCCAGCAGCCCTTCGAACTATGGCTACACCTTC.

The V call is TRBV10-3, the J call TRBJ1-6; D is perhaps TRBD1 (6 bases). The CDR3 sequence is 14 residues long. Germline CDR1 is ENHRY and CDR2 is SYGVKD. Trimming took 5 bases from V and 10 from J, leaving 15 bases between them. The CDR3 region has the DNA TGTGCCATCAGTATTACAGGGTCCGGCTCACCCCTCCACTTT. Residues: CAISITGSGSPLHF.